This T cell receptor (beta chain) emerged from a study of T cell repertoires in cytomegalovirus infection. On the study more broadly: Indications of both CMV infection and matching HLA type were provided by public TCR beta signatures.

The CDR3 is 16 residues long. Trimming pared 1 base from V and 0 bases from J, leaving 12 bases between. Germline values: CDR1 LNHDA, CDR2 SQIVND (reference sequence). Comments on this clonotype: Its antigen is unknown.

Study outcomes and limitations: CMV carriers having the relevant HLA were flagged by cumulative public TCR beta family frequency.

TCRdb itself ran the reads through MiXCR, one entry per CDR3 protein. The data show roughly 630,000 distinct CDR3 sequences, roughly 26% seen once. The V call is TRBV19, the J call TRBJ1-1; the D gene is possibly TRBD1 (6 bases). The sequence came from a human donor in good health (CMV status not recorded). Some clones in this sample may be carry-over from other donors' samples. Sequencing was done on a sample of CD8+ T cells from PBMCs. CDR3 DNA: TGTGCCAGTAGTATAGGGCAGGGGCGTATGAACACTGAAGCTTTCTTT. Translation gives CASSIGQGRMNTEAFF.